The present T cell receptor beta chain was sequenced within a study of blood T cell repertoires in COVID-19. Study background: Samples representing acute and convalescent COVID-19 were sourced from the United States, Italy and Spain. Sources were T cells, B-cell-depleted T cells, or PBMCs; the material itself was cDNA or gDNA.

The Seattle patients, enrolled during active infection, were followed longitudinally. The ends lost 4 bases at V and 8 bases at J; junction bases unmatched: 11. The CDR3 totals 15 residues. CDR1 and CDR2 (germline): LNHNV, YYDKDF (reference sequence). Authors' processing steps: The authors estimated nucleated cell counts from reference gene primer amplification. Measured with immunoSEQ multiplex PCR; TCRdb has only the in-frame clones, and not every one. D and trimming come from the DNA, and the V and J calls and clone size come from that table. Of fewer than 350,000 clones in the sample, roughly nine tenths are singletons; the top ten hold 12%.

Sequencing used peripheral blood. This sequence originates from a woman aged 25 to 45 with COVID-19, enrolled during active disease. This chain uses TRBV15 with TRBJ2-1; TRBD2 matches 7 bases. The CDR3 DNA reads TGTGCCACCAGCATAGCGGCCGGGACTACCCATGAGCAGTTCTTC. Translated, it gives CATSIAAGTTHEQFF.